The present T cell receptor beta chain was sequenced within a study of OX40 agonist ivuxolimab in advanced cancers. About the study: Those treated in dose escalation had hepatocellular carcinoma, melanoma, renal cell cancer or head and neck cancer. Those enrolled were approximately 78% male, with a mean age of roughly 62 years and ages from roughly 20 to 90. Overall study findings and caveats: Researchers report that CD8+ T cells had, on average, more expanded clones than CD4+.

V lost 5 bases to trimming and J lost 0 bases, with 23 bases between them. This CDR3 is 19 amino acids long. Germline V gene sequence: CDR1 MNHEY, CDR2 SMNVEV (reference sequence). On this clone: As yet, its antigen is unknown.

The table came from immunoSEQ multiplex PCR; TCRdb's copy has only in-frame clones and leaves some out. The sample has around 80,000 clones, 65% to 85% seen once; the top ten hold less than 9.5%. The clonotype comes from an adult with an advanced solid tumor such as melanoma, head and neck, liver or kidney cancer. The chain joins TRBV27 to TRBJ1-5, with D perhaps TRBD1 (6 bases). Source: CD4+ or CD8+ T cells sorted from blood, taken in a trial of the OX40 agonist ivuxolimab. CDR3 region: CASSPLIFQDRYSNQPQHF. The CDR3 DNA follows: TGTGCCAGCAGTCCCTTAATATTTCAGGACAGATATAGCAATCAGCCCCAGCATTTT.